The 3 T cell receptor beta chains listed next were all sequenced from one sample in a study of OX40 agonist ivuxolimab in advanced cancers. TCRdb's table, derived via immunoSEQ multiplex PCR, lists solely in-frame clones and lacks some. Here the sample spans about 49,000 clones, 80% to 90% being singletons. The source material was CD4+ or CD8+ T cells sorted from blood, sampled in a trial of the OX40 agonist ivuxolimab. Source of these receptors: an adult with an advanced solid tumor such as melanoma, head and neck, liver or kidney cancer.

The rearrangement joins TRBV4-1 to TRBJ2-7, with 8 bases identical to TRBD1. V shed 8 bases, J shed 3 bases, and the junction held 12 bases outside the gene matches. The CDR3 is 15 residues long. CDR1 and CDR2 from the germline V gene are MGHRA and YSYEKL. The CDR3 loop is CASQAGSGQGYEQYF. In nucleotides, the CDR3 is TGCGCCAGCCAAGCCGGTTCCGGACAGGGCTACGAGCAGTACTTC.

The J gene is TRBJ2-1, the V gene TRBV30, with 10 bases matching TRBD2. J was trimmed by 7 bases and V by 0 bases; bases with no gene match: 6. Per the germline V gene, CDR1 is GTSNPN and CDR2 is SVGIG (reference sequence). The CDR3 runs 15 residues. This CDR3 is CAWSVTGLAANEQFF. The CDR3, as DNA: TGTGCCTGGAGTGTCACCGGACTAGCGGCTAATGAGCAGTTCTTC.

The V and J genes are TRBV7-2 and TRBJ2-1, with a weak D call TRBD2 (6 bases). This CDR3 has 17 amino acids. The germline V gene has CDR1 SGHTA and CDR2 FQGNSA. V gave up 3 bases and J gave up 0 bases, with 15 bases separating them. CDR3 sequence (DNA): TGTGCCAGCAGCTTTTCAACGGGAGCACCCTCCTACAATGAGCAGTTCTTC. This encodes CASSFSTGAPSYNEQFF.